This TCR beta chain was profiled in a study of TIL therapy for anti-PD-1-resistant metastatic lung cancer. Study information: Median tumor PD-L1 proportion score was 5.5% to 6.5%.

Germline-derived CDR1 and CDR2 are KGHSH and LQKENI. The germline V and J ends were trimmed by 3 bases and 1 base, with 16 bases remaining between them. This CDR3 is 17 amino acids long. Sequencing used immunoSEQ v3. TCRdb's table, derived via immunoSEQ multiplex PCR, lists solely in-frame clones and lacks some. This table holds approximately 15,000 clones, 86% found once. Notes on this clone: Its target is not known.

Whole-study findings and limits: The baseline peripheral repertoire was partially replaced by infused TIL clonotypes that later decayed.

As to time point: pre-treatment sample, taken before nivolumab and TIL therapy. This receptor was identified in a person aged 25-80 years with non-small cell lung cancer. The chain links TRBV18 to TRBJ2-4; tentative D call: TRBD1 (5 bases). The source was blood, collected at baseline. The chain's CDR3 is CASSPTGPLSAKNIQYF. CDR3 DNA: TGTGCCAGCTCACCCACAGGACCCCTCAGCGCCAAAAACATTCAGTACTTC. Full variable domain (remainder filled in from reference TRBV18 and TRBJ2-4): NAGVMQNPRHLVRRRGQEARLRCSPMKGHSHVYWYRQLPEEGLKFMVYLQKENIIDESGMPKERFSAEFPKEGPSILRIQQVVRGDSAAYFCASSPTGPLSAKNIQYFGAGTRLSVL.